Below, 11 T cell receptor beta chains from the same sample are listed, as sequenced in a study of shared clonotypes between healthy human individuals. TCRdb's table, derived via immunoSEQ multiplex PCR, lists solely in-frame clones and lacks some. The table includes around 720,000 clones, 60% to 75% detected once. Sequenced input: memory CD4+ T cells sorted from blood. The subset denotes: CD45RA-negative fraction. The receptors shown here come from a woman aged 25 to 39 in good health.

The rearrangement joins TRBV11-3 to TRBJ2-1; possible D gene TRBD2, 6 bases. The germline CDR1 and CDR2 sequences are SGHNT and YENEEA. This CDR3 comprises 14 residues. The germline V and J ends were trimmed by 1 base and 7 bases, with 11 bases remaining between them. In DNA, the CDR3 is TGTGCCAGCAGCTTAGGGGCGGGGAGGAATGAGCAGTTCTTC. It specifies CASSLGAGRNEQFF.

The V call is TRBV19, the J call TRBJ2-1, with 7 bases fitting TRBD1. V dropped 9 bases and J dropped 4; count of bases not matched to a gene: 15. CDR1 LNHDA and CDR2 SQIVND come from the germline V gene (reference sequence). CDR3 length: 16 residues. Here the CDR3 reads CASSDRRQTLYNEQFF. DNA of the CDR3: TGTGCCAGCTCGGACAGGAGACAAACCCTTTACAATGAGCAGTTCTTC.

The J gene is TRBJ2-2, the V gene TRBV5-1; weak D call: TRBD2 (6 bases). Per the germline V gene, CDR1 is SGHRS and CDR2 is YFSETQ. Trimming took off 0 bases at V and 0 bases at J, with 15 bases between the two ends. The CDR3 covers 18 residues. CDR3 region: CASSLVGGPGTNTGELFF. Written as DNA, the CDR3 is TGCGCCAGCAGCTTGGTGGGGGGACCAGGGACGAACACCGGGGAGCTGTTTTTT.

The chain has TRBV27 and TRBJ2-1; D possibly corresponds to TRBD2 (7 bases). From germline, CDR1 is MNHEY and CDR2 SMNVEV (reference sequence). V lost 7 bases and J 2 bases, leaving 18 bases between the germline ends. CDR3 length: 16 residues. CDR3 sequence reads: CASTLLGGRAYNEQFF. In DNA, the CDR3 is TGTGCCAGCACCCTCCTAGGGGGGAGGGCCTACAATGAGCAGTTCTTC.

The CDR3 nucleotides are TGCAGCGTTGCCCGCCGGGACAGAAGTCCTGGCTACACCTTC. It yields the protein CSVARRDRSPGYTF. The chain recombines TRBV29-1 with TRBJ1-2, with 7 bases identical to TRBD1. J was trimmed by 7 bases and V by 4 bases; bases with no gene match: 12. Per germline, CDR1 SQVTM and CDR2 ANQGSEA. CDR3 length: 14 residues.

The chain employs TRBV7-3 and TRBJ2-1; a possible D gene is TRBD2 (6 bases). CDR3 size: 15 residues. Germline CDR1 is SGHTA and CDR2 is FQGTGA. The V end was cut by 3 bases, the J end by 10 bases, with 19 bases between. The CDR3 is CASSFPPGVAGEQFF. CDR3 nucleotides: TGTGCCAGCAGCTTTCCCCCCGGGGTTGCGGGAGAGCAGTTCTTC.

The chain uses TRBV27 and TRBJ2-4; 7 nucleotides match TRBD2. V lost 6 bases to trimming and J lost 3 bases; unmatched junction nucleotides: 11. This CDR3 contains 16 residues. Germline CDR1 reads MNHEY; CDR2 reads SMNVEV (reference sequence). The CDR3 here is CASRGLAATFKNIQYF. Written as DNA, the CDR3 is TGTGCCAGCAGGGGGCTAGCGGCGACATTCAAAAACATTCAGTACTTC.

The gene calls are TRBV10-3 and TRBJ2-7; no definite D call. This CDR3 has 14 amino acids. V lost 4 bases, J lost 5 bases, and 15 bases lay in between. In germline, CDR1 is ENHRY, CDR2 SYGVKD. CDR3 region: CAISAIPSRNEQYF. The CDR3 DNA is TGTGCCATCAGTGCTATACCCTCGAGGAACGAGCAGTACTTC.

This clone has just a few counts. The gene calls are TRBV18 and TRBJ1-1; unclear D gene. In germline, CDR1 is KGHSH, CDR2 LQKENI. Trimming pared 4 bases from V and 4 bases from J, leaving 10 bases between. This CDR3 is 13 amino acids long. The CDR3 DNA is TGTGCCAGCTCACTCGGACGGACCACTGAAGCTTTCTTT. Its translation is CASSLGRTTEAFF.

The J gene is TRBJ2-7, the V gene TRBV29-1, with D perhaps given as TRBD1 or TRBD2 (5 bases each). Germline CDR1 SQVTM, CDR2 ANQGSEA. V lost 1 base, J lost 10 bases, and 14 bases lay in between. The CDR3 runs 12 residues. As DNA, the CDR3 is TGCAGCGTTGAAGTCGGCTCGGGGCCCCAGTACTTC. Translation gives CSVEVGSGPQYF.

V is TRBV5-1 and J is TRBJ2-5; 8 bases match TRBD1. Unmatched junction bases numbered 1, after V lost 5 bases and J lost 4 bases. Germline V lookup: CDR1 SGHRS, CDR2 YFSETQ. CDR3 size: 12 residues. The CDR3 nucleotides read TGCGCCAGCAGGCAGGGGGCAGAGACCCAGTACTTC. It specifies CASRQGAETQYF.